Reported below is one T cell receptor (beta chain). Its cognate antigen has yet to be identified. Qualities for individual bases were not recorded, and no much larger clone is one base off. The data were obtained in a study of blood T cell repertoires in COVID-19 (dated by TCRdb to about 2020). Describing the broader study: Collaborator samples came from the United States, Italy and Spain and covered acute and convalescent phases of COVID-19. The samples were drawn from the first 160 participants of the ongoing ImmuneRACE study and from 950 to 1,500 subjects provided by 6 global collaborators. Where available, HLA class I and class II types were taken from metadata supplied by the sample provider and were not determined by assay-based typing. Nearly every sample came with metadata listing a de-identified subject ID, COVID-19 status, age in years and sex. The repertoires were released in a freely available public database meant as a resource for research on the immune response to SARS-CoV-2. The dataset comprised deeply sampled blood TCRbeta repertoires from subjects exposed to, actively infected with, or recovered from COVID-19. The prospective study material was composed of cDNA or gDNA derived from T cells, B-cell-depleted T cells, or PBMCs.

What the study reported, not specific to this receptor: Clinical and demographic metadata were provided uncurated, with the amount varying by source and participant.

Whole blood was collected in K2EDTA tubes by collaborating institutions according to the institutions' own protocols. For TCRbeta analysis, collaborator samples were shipped as frozen whole blood, as isolated PBMCs, or as DNA extracted from either sample type. TCRbeta CDR3 regions were amplified from genomic DNA by means of the immunoSEQ Assay, a bias-controlled multiplex PCR. As for how the authors treated the data: Nucleated cell counts per sample were estimated from amplification of reference gene primers within the assay. To quantify the absolute abundance of each unique TCRbeta CDR3 rearrangement, sequence reads were collapsed and filtered. For each sample, productive Simpson clonality was calculated by taking the square root of Simpson's diversity index across productive rearrangements. TCRdb re-hosts the immuneACCESS table, in-frame sequences only. Its copies lack some clones; in the studies checked, an unresolved V gene accounts for under half of them, and the cause for the rest is not known. V, J and clone size reflect that table, while D and trimming were determined from the DNA. This sample is represented by 60,000 to 85,000 clones; roughly four fifths of them were singletons. The ten largest account for less than 45% of the sample.

From a lookup of the germline V gene (reference sequence), CDR1 and CDR2 are GTSNPN and SVGIG. Measured from the cysteine to the phenylalanine, the CDR3 is 13 residues long. The retained sequence is limited to the CDR3, 39 bases, with the frame set at the first base. V is reduced by 4 bases and J by 4 bases, leaving a spacing of 11 bases between them. The clonotype was recovered from an elderly man with acute or convalescent COVID-19. The material sequenced was peripheral blood. The chain joins TRBV30 to TRBJ1-5, with the D gene uncertain. The DNA sequence follows: TGTGCCTGGACTCGGGATAGAAATCAGCCCCAGCATTTT. This gives the protein CAWTRDRNQPQHF.